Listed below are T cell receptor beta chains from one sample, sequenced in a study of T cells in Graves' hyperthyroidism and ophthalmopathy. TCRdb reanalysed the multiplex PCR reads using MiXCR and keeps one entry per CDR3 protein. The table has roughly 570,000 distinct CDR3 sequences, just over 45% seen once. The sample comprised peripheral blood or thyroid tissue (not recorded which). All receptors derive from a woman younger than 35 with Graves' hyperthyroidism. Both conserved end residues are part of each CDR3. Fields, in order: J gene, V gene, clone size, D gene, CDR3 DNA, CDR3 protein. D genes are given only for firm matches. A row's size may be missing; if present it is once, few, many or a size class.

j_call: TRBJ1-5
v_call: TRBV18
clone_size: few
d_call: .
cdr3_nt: TGTGCCAGCTCACCACCGTGGGCATCTAGCAATCAGCCCCAGCATTTT
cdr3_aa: CASSPPWASSNQPQHF

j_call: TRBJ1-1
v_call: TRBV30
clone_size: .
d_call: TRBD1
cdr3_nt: TGTGCCTGGAGGGACAGGGGAAGAACTGAAGCTTTCTTT
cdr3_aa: CAWRDRGRTEAFF

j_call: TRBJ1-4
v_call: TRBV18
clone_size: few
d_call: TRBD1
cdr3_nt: TGTGCCAGCTCACCAAAACAGGGGGCAGCTAATGAAAAACTGTTTTTT
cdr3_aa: CASSPKQGAANEKLFF

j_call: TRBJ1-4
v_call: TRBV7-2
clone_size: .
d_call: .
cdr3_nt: TGTGCCAGCAGCACGGAAATCTCCTTCAGGGGAGGAGGAGAAAAACTGTTTTTT
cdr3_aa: CASSTEISFRGGGEKLFF

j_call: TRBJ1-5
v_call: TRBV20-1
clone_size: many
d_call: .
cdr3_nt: TGCAGTGCTAGAGATCAGTTGGGGCAGCCCCAGCATTTT
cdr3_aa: CSARDQLGQPQHF

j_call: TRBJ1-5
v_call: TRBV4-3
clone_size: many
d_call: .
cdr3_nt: TGCGCCAGCAGCCAAGGAGGAGGACAGCCCCAGCATTTT
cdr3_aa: CASSQGGGQPQHF

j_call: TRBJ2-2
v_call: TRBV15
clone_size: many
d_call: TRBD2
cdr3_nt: TGTGCCACCAGCAGAGATTATAGCGGGAGCACCGGGGAGCTGTTTTTT
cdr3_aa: CATSRDYSGSTGELFF

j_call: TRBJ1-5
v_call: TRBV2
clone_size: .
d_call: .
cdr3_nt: TGTGCCACCAGTAGCCGGGGGGGCAGCGGCAATCAGCCCCAGCATTTT
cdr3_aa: CATSSRGGSGNQPQHF

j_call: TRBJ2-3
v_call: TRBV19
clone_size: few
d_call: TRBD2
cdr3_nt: TGTGCCTGCCGACTAGCGGGAGGGCAGACAGATACGCAGTATTTT
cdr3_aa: CACRLAGGQTDTQYF

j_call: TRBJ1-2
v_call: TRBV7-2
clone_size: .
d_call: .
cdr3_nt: TGTGCCAGCAGCCCCAGCGGGAAGAACTATGGCTACACCTTC
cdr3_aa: CASSPSGKNYGYTF

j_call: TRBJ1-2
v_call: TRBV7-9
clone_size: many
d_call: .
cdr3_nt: TGTGCCAGCAGCTCCAGGGTACATGGCTACACCTTC
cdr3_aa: CASSSRVHGYTF

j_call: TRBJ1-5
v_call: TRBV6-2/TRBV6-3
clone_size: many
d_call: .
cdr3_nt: TGTGCCAGCAACAGACAGCTCAATCAGCCCCAGCATTTT
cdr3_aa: CASNRQLNQPQHF

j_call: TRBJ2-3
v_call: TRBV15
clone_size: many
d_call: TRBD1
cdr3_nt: TGTGCCACCAGCAGGCAGGGGGCAGATACGCAGTATTTT
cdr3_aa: CATSRQGADTQYF

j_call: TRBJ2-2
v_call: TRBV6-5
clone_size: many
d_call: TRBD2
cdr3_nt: TGTGCCAGCAGTCCCCTTAGCGGGAGGGGCACCGGGGAGCTGTTTTTT
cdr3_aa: CASSPLSGRGTGELFF

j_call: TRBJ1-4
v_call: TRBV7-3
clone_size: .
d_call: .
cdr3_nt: TGTGCCAGCAGCGGACTAGCGATAGAAAAACTGTTTTTT
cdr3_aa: CASSGLAIEKLFF

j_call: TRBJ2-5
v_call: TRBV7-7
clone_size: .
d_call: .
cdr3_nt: TGTGCCAGCAGCTTAGAAGGGGACGGGGAGACCCAGTACTTC
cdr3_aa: CASSLEGDGETQYF

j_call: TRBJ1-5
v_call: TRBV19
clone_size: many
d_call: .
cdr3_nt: TGTGCCAGTACCACCGGGACGGCGTATAGCAATCAGCCCCAGCATTTT
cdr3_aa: CASTTGTAYSNQPQHF

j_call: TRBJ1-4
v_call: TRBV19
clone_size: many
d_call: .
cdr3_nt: TGTGCCAGTAGACTCGCGGGGGCAACTAATGAAAAACTGTTTTTT
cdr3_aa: CASRLAGATNEKLFF

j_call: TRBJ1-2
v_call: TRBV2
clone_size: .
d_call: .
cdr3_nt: TGTGCCAGCCATCAACTAGCGGGAGGGCCTTATGGCTACACCTTC
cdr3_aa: CASHQLAGGPYGYTF

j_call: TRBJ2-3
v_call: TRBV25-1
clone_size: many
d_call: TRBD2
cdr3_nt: TGTGCCAGCAGTGAGACTAGCGGTTACACAGATACGCAGTATTTT
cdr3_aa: CASSETSGYTDTQYF

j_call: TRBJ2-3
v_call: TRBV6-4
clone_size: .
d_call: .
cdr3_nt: TGTGCCAGCAGCGATCCTCTCACAGATACGCAGTATTTT
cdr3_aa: CASSDPLTDTQYF

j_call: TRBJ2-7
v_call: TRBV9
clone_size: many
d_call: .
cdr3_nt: TGTGCCAGCAGCGTGGGTAGCGGACACTACGAGCAGTACTTC
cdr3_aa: CASSVGSGHYEQYF

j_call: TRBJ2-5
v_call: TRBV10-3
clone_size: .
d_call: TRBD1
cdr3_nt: TGTGCCATCAGTGAGCGCGACAGGGGACAAGAGACCCAGTACTTC
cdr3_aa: CAISERDRGQETQYF

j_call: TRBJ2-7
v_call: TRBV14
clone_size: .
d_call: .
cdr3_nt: TGTGCCAGCGGCCAAACCCCAGGCGTACAATACGAGCAGTACTTC
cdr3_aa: CASGQTPGVQYEQYF

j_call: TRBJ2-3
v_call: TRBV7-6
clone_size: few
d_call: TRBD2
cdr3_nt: TGTGCCAGCAGCCCCCGACTAGCGGGAAAGGCTAGAGATACGCAGTATTTT
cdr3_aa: CASSPRLAGKARDTQYF

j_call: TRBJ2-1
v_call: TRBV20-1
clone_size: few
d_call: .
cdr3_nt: TGCAGTGCTAGGAGCGGGTACAATGAGCAGTTCTTC
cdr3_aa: CSARSGYNEQFF

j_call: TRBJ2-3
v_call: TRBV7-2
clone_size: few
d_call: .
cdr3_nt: TGTGCCAGCAGCTACGTCGCTAGCTATAGCACAGATACGCAGTATTTT
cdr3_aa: CASSYVASYSTDTQYF

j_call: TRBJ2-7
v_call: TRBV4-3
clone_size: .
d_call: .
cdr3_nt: TGCGCCAGCAGCCAGTTGTCGTCTTCAGGGGAGCAGTACTTC
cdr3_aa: CASSQLSSSGEQYF

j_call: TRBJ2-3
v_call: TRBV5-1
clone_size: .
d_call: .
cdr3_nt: TGCGCCAGCAGCCTTGCCGATTTTGGGACGCAAGATACGCAGTATTTT
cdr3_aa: CASSLADFGTQDTQYF

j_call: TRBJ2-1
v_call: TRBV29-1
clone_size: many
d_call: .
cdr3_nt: TGCAGCGCTCACGGGTTGTACAATGAGCAGTTCTTC
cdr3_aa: CSAHGLYNEQFF

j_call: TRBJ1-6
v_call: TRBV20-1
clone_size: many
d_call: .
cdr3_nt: TGCAGTGCTAGAGACCTGGAGAGCAGGGCACCCCTCCACTTT
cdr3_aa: CSARDLESRAPLHF

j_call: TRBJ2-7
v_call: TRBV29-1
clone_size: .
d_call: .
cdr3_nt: TGCAGACCCGGGACTGCCTACGAGCAGTACTTC
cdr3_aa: CRPGTAYEQYF

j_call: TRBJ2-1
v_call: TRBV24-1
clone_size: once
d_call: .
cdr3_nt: TGTGCCACCAGTGATTTCACGCAGGGGACGTACAATGAGCAGTTCTTC
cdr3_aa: CATSDFTQGTYNEQFF

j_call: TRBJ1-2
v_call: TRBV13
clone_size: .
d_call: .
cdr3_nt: TGTGCTAGAAACCCCTCCGACGCAGGGCACTATGGCTACACCTTC
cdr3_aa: CARNPSDAGHYGYTF

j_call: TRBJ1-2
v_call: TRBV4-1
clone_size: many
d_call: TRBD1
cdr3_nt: TGCGCCAGCAGGGACAGGGCAGGGGGAAATGGCTACACCTTC
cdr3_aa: CASRDRAGGNGYTF

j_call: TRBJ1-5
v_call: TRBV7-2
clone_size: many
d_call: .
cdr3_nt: TGTGCCAGCAGCTTTCGACAGGATTGGGGTCAGCCCCAGCATTTT
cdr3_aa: CASSFRQDWGQPQHF

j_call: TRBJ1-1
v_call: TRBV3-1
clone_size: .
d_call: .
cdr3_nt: TGTGCCAGCAGCCAAGAGGTTCTGGCAGGGGCCCTGGGCGCTTTCTTT
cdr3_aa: CASSQEVLAGALGAFF

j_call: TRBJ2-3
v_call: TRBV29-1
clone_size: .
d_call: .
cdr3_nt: TGCAGCGTCCCCAGGGGCAGGAGCACAGATACGCAGTATTTT
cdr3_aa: CSVPRGRSTDTQYF

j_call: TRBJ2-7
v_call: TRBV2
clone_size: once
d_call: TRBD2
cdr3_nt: TGTGCCAGCAGCGATGGACTAGTTTACGAGCAGTACTTC
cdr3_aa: CASSDGLVYEQYF

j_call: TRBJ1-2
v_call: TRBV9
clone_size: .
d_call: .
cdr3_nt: TGTGCCGCTGGTGCGGGATATGGCTACACCTTC
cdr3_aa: CAAGAGYGYTF